This T cell receptor (beta chain) was recovered during a study of molecular identifiers for immune sequencing clone quantification. Study-wide results and limits: It was shown that clones above 20 RNA copies held over 99% of effector molecules, but under 1% in naive cells.

In its sample, this clonotype was seen many times. Its antigen is not identified. MiXCR, applied by TCRdb to the PCR reads, yields one record per CDR3 protein. In the table there are 250,000 to 350,000 distinct CDR3 sequences, about 20% of which are singletons. Germline V lookup: CDR1 KGHDR, CDR2 SFDVKD. V gave up 3 bases and J gave up 3 bases, with 19 bases separating them. The CDR3 loop spans 18 amino acids. Construction of naive CD8 libraries employed roughly 20,000 to 1,000,000 sorted cells together with 10%, 30% or 50% RNA. The J gene is TRBJ2-2, the V gene TRBV24-1; TRBD1 is a possible D gene (5 bases). The material sequenced was naive CD8+ T cells from blood, with Jurkat cell RNA spiked in. As to subset: FACS-sorted CD8+CD4-CCR7+CD45RA+ naive T cells. This clonotype was obtained from a human donor in good health. Some libraries in this study had Jurkat cell RNA spiked in. The CDR3 region has the DNA TGTGCCACCAGTGATCCTACTGACCCAGGGCAGGACACCGGGGAGCTGTTTTTT. Translation gives CATSDPTDPGQDTGELFF.